The rows below give T cell receptor beta chains drawn from one sample of a study of cytomegalovirus exposure and HLA in healthy donors. Generated by immunoSEQ multiplex PCR, the TCRdb table keeps only in-frame clones and is missing some. The table shows about 140,000 clones, with 65% to 80% occurring only once. The specimen was PBMCs. These receptors were taken from a male donor in good health and CMV-seropositive. The CDR3 runs from the conserved cysteine through the conserved F or W.

V,J,CDR3
TRBV19,TRBJ1-2,CASSNRDSFFYGYTF
TRBV6-1,TRBJ2-7,CASSSAYEQYF
TRBV11-2,TRBJ2-1,CASSETSGNYNEQFF
TRBV27,TRBJ2-7,CASSPYSSSYEQYF
TRBV5-1,TRBJ1-6,CASRPGQYNSPLHF
TRBV6-5,TRBJ1-1,CASSYDRANTEAFF
TRBV30,TRBJ1-6,CAWSVPGGSRFLHF
TRBV4-1,TRBJ2-1,CASSRGLARYNEQFF
TRBV6-1,TRBJ2-1,CASLAGLDEQFF
TRBV10-2,TRBJ2-7,CASSDIQGGHEQYF
TRBV25-1,TRBJ2-5,CASSEGTFAGETQYF
TRBV2,TRBJ1-2,CASHSKDRESVGYTF
TRBV7-6,TRBJ1-1,CASSLWGGDINTEAFF
TRBV7-8,TRBJ1-4,CASRYRGNGEKLFF
TRBV5-1,TRBJ2-1,CAQLRLGTGDNEQFF
TRBV7-9,TRBJ1-4,CASSLTNRDEKLFF
TRBV4-3,TRBJ2-1,CASSQETSGFSSYNEQFF
TRBV27,TRBJ1-6,CASSPFGSSYNSPLHF
TRBV5-4,TRBJ2-1,CASSFGGGNEQFF
TRBV4-1,TRBJ1-2,CASSQDNGGQHNYGYTF